The rows below give T cell receptor beta chains drawn from one sample of a study of shared T cell receptors in the human thymus. The method was immunoSEQ multiplex PCR; TCRdb's version includes in-frame clones alone and lacks a portion of them. Here the sample spans roughly 660,000 clones, approximately 88% being singletons. These data were also reused for a study on human thymus T cells.

The sequenced sample was thymocytes. The receptors come from a boy under two years old with a congenital heart defect. Both conserved end residues are trimmed from each CDR3.

cdr3_aa v_call
ASRHETSGRGPGANVLT TRBV4-2
ASSRGGTVYNEQF TRBV27
ASSWAPSSYEQY TRBV5-1
ASSQSDNLAKNIQY TRBV7-6
ASGLFARDSIYNEQF TRBV12-5
ASSQIVRDYNEQF TRBV7-9
ASSQREGHLGEQY TRBV27
ASSQEVGRSKNIQY TRBV4-3
ASSDRLRDPGGTDTQY TRBV10-1
ASSSPRQVVVRTQY TRBV7-9
ASSDNLGLAGTPSYEQY TRBV7-2
ASSRNGLFDSPLH TRBV4-1
ASSYLDGQDGNIQY TRBV6-6
AISGGGEQY TRBV10-3
AWSGEGTAEKLF TRBV30
AWSVDRYSEKLF TRBV30
ASSPILGLAVYEQY TRBV18
ASSFRDEQY TRBV27
ASSVRVSPGYT TRBV6-1
ASRGRRTDTQY TRBV28
AISAPGNWRNTGELF TRBV10-3
ASSPSGKGSAGANVLT TRBV5-1